The source of this T cell receptor beta chain is a study of blood T cell repertoires in COVID-19. The repertoire was sequenced with immunoSEQ multiplex PCR; TCRdb's copy has only in-frame clones and lacks some. The table lists about 40,000 clones, about 79% of them singletons. Germline V gene sequence: CDR1 SGDLS, CDR2 YYNGEE. This CDR3 is 14 amino acids long. Trimming left V 1 base short and J 6 bases short, with 12 bases between. V usage is TRBV9 and J usage is TRBJ2-3; D may be TRBD2 (6 bases). This TCR came from a human donor with acute or convalescent COVID-19. The donor label of this sample is uncertain. The specimen was peripheral blood. The CDR3 coding sequence is TGTGCCAGCAGCGTACTGTCGGAGGGGGATACGCAGTATTTT. It encodes CASSVLSEGDTQYF.